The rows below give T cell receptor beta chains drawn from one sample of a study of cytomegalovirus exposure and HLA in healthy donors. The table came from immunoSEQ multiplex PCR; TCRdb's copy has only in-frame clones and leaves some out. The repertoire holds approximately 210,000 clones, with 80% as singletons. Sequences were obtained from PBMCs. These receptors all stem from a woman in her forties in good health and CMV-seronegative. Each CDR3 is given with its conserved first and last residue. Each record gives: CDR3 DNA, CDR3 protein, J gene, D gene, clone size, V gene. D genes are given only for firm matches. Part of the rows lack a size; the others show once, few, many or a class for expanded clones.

CDR3 DNA: TGTGCCAGCAGCCCCTTTTCCCGCACCGGGGAGCTGTTTTTT; CDR3 protein: CASSPFSRTGELFF; J gene: TRBJ2-2; D gene: NA; clone size: NA; V gene: TRBV11-3
CDR3 DNA: TGTGCCAGCAGCTTAGGCCCGGGACAGGGTGATAGTCAGCCCCAGCATTTT; CDR3 protein: CASSLGPGQGDSQPQHF; J gene: TRBJ1-5; D gene: TRBD1; clone size: NA; V gene: TRBV11-1
CDR3 DNA: TGCGCCAGCAGCCCCCAGGGGGTTGGGACTAATGAAAAACTGTTTTTT; CDR3 protein: CASSPQGVGTNEKLFF; J gene: TRBJ1-4; D gene: TRBD1; clone size: NA; V gene: TRBV5-1
CDR3 DNA: TGTGCCAGCAGCTTAGGGGCTGCCACTGAAGCTTTCTTT; CDR3 protein: CASSLGAATEAFF; J gene: TRBJ1-1; D gene: NA; clone size: NA; V gene: TRBV7-2
CDR3 DNA: TGTGCCAGCAGCTTAGTCTCTAGTGGGGAGACCCAGTACTTC; CDR3 protein: CASSLVSSGETQYF; J gene: TRBJ2-5; D gene: NA; clone size: few; V gene: TRBV7-6
CDR3 DNA: TGTGCCAGCAGCCCTCTGACAGGGCAGGGCTATGGCTACACCTTC; CDR3 protein: CASSPLTGQGYGYTF; J gene: TRBJ1-2; D gene: TRBD1; clone size: NA; V gene: TRBV11-3
CDR3 DNA: TGTGCCAGCAGCTTGGCAGCGGGGGGCGGGACCGGGGAGCTGTTTTTT; CDR3 protein: CASSLAAGGGTGELFF; J gene: TRBJ2-2; D gene: TRBD2; clone size: few; V gene: TRBV5-4
CDR3 DNA: TGTGCCAGCAGCTTGGCCGGCGGGAGCTCCTACGAGCAGTACTTC; CDR3 protein: CASSLAGGSSYEQYF; J gene: TRBJ2-7; D gene: TRBD2; clone size: NA; V gene: TRBV5-4
CDR3 DNA: TGTGCCAGTAGTATAGTCCAGGGTGGAGGCTACACCTTC; CDR3 protein: CASSIVQGGGYTF; J gene: TRBJ1-2; D gene: NA; clone size: NA; V gene: TRBV19
CDR3 DNA: TGTGCCAGCAGTTATGGGGACAGGTCTTCCTATGGCTACACCTTC; CDR3 protein: CASSYGDRSSYGYTF; J gene: TRBJ1-2; D gene: TRBD1; clone size: NA; V gene: TRBV6-5
CDR3 DNA: TGTGCCAGCAGACGACAGGGAAACACTGAAGCTTTCTTT; CDR3 protein: CASRRQGNTEAFF; J gene: TRBJ1-1; D gene: TRBD1; clone size: NA; V gene: TRBV7-9
CDR3 DNA: TGCAGCGTTGGGGGGTGGGCGGGAACTCCCCCAGAGCAGTACTTC; CDR3 protein: CSVGGWAGTPPEQYF; J gene: TRBJ2-7; D gene: NA; clone size: NA; V gene: TRBV29-1
CDR3 DNA: TGTGCCAGCAGCCCCCGGGACAGGGATTACTATGGCTACACCTTC; CDR3 protein: CASSPRDRDYYGYTF; J gene: TRBJ1-2; D gene: TRBD1; clone size: NA; V gene: TRBV7-8
CDR3 DNA: TGTGCCAGTAGTACCGACGGGGAGGACACCATATATTTT; CDR3 protein: CASSTDGEDTIYF; J gene: TRBJ1-3; D gene: NA; clone size: NA; V gene: TRBV19
CDR3 DNA: TGTGCCAGCAGCGCTCTCCAGCGGAGCACCGGGGAGCTGTTTTTT; CDR3 protein: CASSALQRSTGELFF; J gene: TRBJ2-2; D gene: NA; clone size: NA; V gene: TRBV9
CDR3 DNA: TGTGCCAGCAGCTTATTCGCGGGAACGGTAGAGACCCAGTACTTC; CDR3 protein: CASSLFAGTVETQYF; J gene: TRBJ2-5; D gene: NA; clone size: once; V gene: TRBV5-4
CDR3 DNA: TGTGCCAGTAGTTCCAACAGTGTCCTATCTGGAAACACCATATATTTT; CDR3 protein: CASSSNSVLSGNTIYF; J gene: TRBJ1-3; D gene: NA; clone size: NA; V gene: TRBV19
CDR3 DNA: TGCAGCGTTGATTTGGGCAGGAGCGGACCCTATGGCTACACCTTC; CDR3 protein: CSVDLGRSGPYGYTF; J gene: TRBJ1-2; D gene: NA; clone size: NA; V gene: TRBV29-1
CDR3 DNA: TGTGCCAGCAGTCACCCCGGGGGGTCGGAGACCCAGTACTTC; CDR3 protein: CASSHPGGSETQYF; J gene: TRBJ2-5; D gene: TRBD2; clone size: few; V gene: TRBV28
CDR3 DNA: TGTGCCAGCAGCTTAAATAGCGGGAGGGTGGATACGCAGTATTTT; CDR3 protein: CASSLNSGRVDTQYF; J gene: TRBJ2-3; D gene: TRBD2; clone size: NA; V gene: TRBV7-3
CDR3 DNA: TGTGCCAGTACCCTCCGTGGGAGACTCTACAATGAGCAGTTCTTC; CDR3 protein: CASTLRGRLYNEQFF; J gene: TRBJ2-1; D gene: NA; clone size: NA; V gene: TRBV19
CDR3 DNA: TGTGCCAGCAGCCAAGGTGACAGTACTAACTATGGCTACACCTTC; CDR3 protein: CASSQGDSTNYGYTF; J gene: TRBJ1-2; D gene: NA; clone size: NA; V gene: TRBV4-2
CDR3 DNA: TGTGCCAGCACTCCAGGGTCCCCCAACACAGATACGCAGTATTTT; CDR3 protein: CASTPGSPNTDTQYF; J gene: TRBJ2-3; D gene: NA; clone size: NA; V gene: TRBV6-1
CDR3 DNA: TGTGCCAGCAGCGTAGGGGGCAACATGAACACTGAAGCTTTCTTT; CDR3 protein: CASSVGGNMNTEAFF; J gene: TRBJ1-1; D gene: NA; clone size: NA; V gene: TRBV9
CDR3 DNA: TGCGCCAGCAGCCCGCTTACCGGGTCCAATGAGCAGTTCTTC; CDR3 protein: CASSPLTGSNEQFF; J gene: TRBJ2-1; D gene: NA; clone size: few; V gene: TRBV4-3
CDR3 DNA: TGTGCCAGCAGCTCCGGGACAGGGGGAACAGATACGCAGTATTTT; CDR3 protein: CASSSGTGGTDTQYF; J gene: TRBJ2-3; D gene: TRBD1; clone size: NA; V gene: TRBV5-4
CDR3 DNA: TGTGCCAGCAGCCGACCCGGCGGGAGGAGCACAGATACGCAGTATTTT; CDR3 protein: CASSRPGGRSTDTQYF; J gene: TRBJ2-3; D gene: TRBD2; clone size: NA; V gene: TRBV9
CDR3 DNA: TGTGCCAGTAGCCATACTAGCGGGAGGGGTGTAGAGACCCAGTACTTC; CDR3 protein: CASSHTSGRGVETQYF; J gene: TRBJ2-5; D gene: TRBD2; clone size: once; V gene: TRBV19
CDR3 DNA: TGTGCCAGCAGCGCAGGGGAATGGAATTCACCCCTCCACTTT; CDR3 protein: CASSAGEWNSPLHF; J gene: TRBJ1-6; D gene: NA; clone size: NA; V gene: TRBV6-6
CDR3 DNA: TGTGCCTGGAATCGCGGCTACAACACAGATACGCAGTATTTT; CDR3 protein: CAWNRGYNTDTQYF; J gene: TRBJ2-3; D gene: NA; clone size: NA; V gene: TRBV30
CDR3 DNA: TGTGCCAGCAGGAAACAGGGAGACACCGGGGAGCTGTTTTTT; CDR3 protein: CASRKQGDTGELFF; J gene: TRBJ2-2; D gene: NA; clone size: NA; V gene: TRBV2
CDR3 DNA: TGTGCCAGCAGCTCCCCGGGACAAGAACTCAATCAGCCCCAGCATTTT; CDR3 protein: CASSSPGQELNQPQHF; J gene: TRBJ1-5; D gene: NA; clone size: NA; V gene: TRBV7-9
CDR3 DNA: TGTGCCAGCAGCCCCGAAATCAGAACAGGGGGGGACACTGAAGCTTTCTTT; CDR3 protein: CASSPEIRTGGDTEAFF; J gene: TRBJ1-1; D gene: TRBD1; clone size: NA; V gene: TRBV7-9
CDR3 DNA: TGTGCCAGCAGCTTGGGGACGGGTTCGGGGTTCTCCTACGAGCAGTACTTC; CDR3 protein: CASSLGTGSGFSYEQYF; J gene: TRBJ2-7; D gene: NA; clone size: NA; V gene: TRBV5-8
CDR3 DNA: TGTGCCAGCAGCTTCACCGGGACAGGGACCACTGAAGCTTTCTTT; CDR3 protein: CASSFTGTGTTEAFF; J gene: TRBJ1-1; D gene: TRBD1; clone size: NA; V gene: TRBV7-9
CDR3 DNA: TGTGCCAGCAGCTTCGGGACAAGCTATGGCTACACCTTC; CDR3 protein: CASSFGTSYGYTF; J gene: TRBJ1-2; D gene: NA; clone size: NA; V gene: TRBV11-3
CDR3 DNA: TGTGCCAGCAGTGAAACGGGGGGGAACACTGAAGCTTTCTTT; CDR3 protein: CASSETGGNTEAFF; J gene: TRBJ1-1; D gene: NA; clone size: NA; V gene: TRBV2
CDR3 DNA: TGTGCCACCAGCGGGGGACTAGCCACACAAGAGACCCAGTACTTC; CDR3 protein: CATSGGLATQETQYF; J gene: TRBJ2-5; D gene: TRBD2; clone size: NA; V gene: TRBV15
CDR3 DNA: TGTGCCAGCAGCAGACTAGCGGGGGCGGGAGGGGCCAACGTCCTGACTTTC; CDR3 protein: CASSRLAGAGGANVLTF; J gene: TRBJ2-6; D gene: TRBD2; clone size: NA; V gene: TRBV7-9
CDR3 DNA: TGCGCCAGCAGCTTACAGGGGGCGCTGGATAATGAAAAACTGTTTTTT; CDR3 protein: CASSLQGALDNEKLFF; J gene: TRBJ1-4; D gene: TRBD1; clone size: NA; V gene: TRBV5-1
CDR3 DNA: TGTGCCAGCACCGCGGAGACCCAGTACTTC; CDR3 protein: CASTAETQYF; J gene: TRBJ2-5; D gene: NA; clone size: NA; V gene: TRBV2
CDR3 DNA: TGCGCCAGCAGCCAAGGGTGGCTAGCGGGAGGGCAAGATACGCAGTATTTT; CDR3 protein: CASSQGWLAGGQDTQYF; J gene: TRBJ2-3; D gene: TRBD2; clone size: few; V gene: TRBV4-3
CDR3 DNA: TGTGCCAGCAGCCCTAGCGAAGGCTACACCTTC; CDR3 protein: CASSPSEGYTF; J gene: TRBJ1-2; D gene: NA; clone size: NA; V gene: TRBV7-3
CDR3 DNA: TGTGCCTGGAGTGTAGGGTTTCGGGGAACTAGCACAGATACGCAGTATTTT; CDR3 protein: CAWSVGFRGTSTDTQYF; J gene: TRBJ2-3; D gene: NA; clone size: few; V gene: TRBV30
CDR3 DNA: TGCGCCAGCAGCTTGGCCGACAGGGGCACCGGGGAGCTGTTTTTT; CDR3 protein: CASSLADRGTGELFF; J gene: TRBJ2-2; D gene: TRBD1; clone size: NA; V gene: TRBV5-1
CDR3 DNA: TGTGCCATCAGTGAGTCTATGAGCCAGAACACTGAAGCTTTCTTT; CDR3 protein: CAISESMSQNTEAFF; J gene: TRBJ1-1; D gene: NA; clone size: NA; V gene: TRBV10-3
CDR3 DNA: TGTGCCAGCAGCCATGGACAGGGCCCCTACAATGAGCAGTTCTTC; CDR3 protein: CASSHGQGPYNEQFF; J gene: TRBJ2-1; D gene: TRBD1; clone size: NA; V gene: TRBV4-2
CDR3 DNA: TGTGCCAGCAGCGCCCGACTAAACACTGAAGCTTTCTTT; CDR3 protein: CASSARLNTEAFF; J gene: TRBJ1-1; D gene: NA; clone size: NA; V gene: TRBV9
CDR3 DNA: TGCGCCAGCAGCTTGGTCACGACAGTACCTACCACAGATACGCAGTATTTT; CDR3 protein: CASSLVTTVPTTDTQYF; J gene: TRBJ2-3; D gene: NA; clone size: NA; V gene: TRBV5-1
CDR3 DNA: TGTGCCACCAGCAGAGCGGGATTCTACGAGCAGTACTTC; CDR3 protein: CATSRAGFYEQYF; J gene: TRBJ2-7; D gene: NA; clone size: NA; V gene: TRBV15
CDR3 DNA: TGTGCCAGCAGCGGGCGGGACCAATACCCATACGAGCAGTACTTC; CDR3 protein: CASSGRDQYPYEQYF; J gene: TRBJ2-7; D gene: NA; clone size: NA; V gene: TRBV13
CDR3 DNA: TGTGCCAGCAGCTTGGACCTGGGACAGGGAACCAGCAATCAGCCCCAGCATTTT; CDR3 protein: CASSLDLGQGTSNQPQHF; J gene: TRBJ1-5; D gene: TRBD1; clone size: NA; V gene: TRBV7-2
CDR3 DNA: TGTGCCAGCAGCGTAGACCCGACAGGCCCCGGAAACACCATATATTTT; CDR3 protein: CASSVDPTGPGNTIYF; J gene: TRBJ1-3; D gene: NA; clone size: few; V gene: TRBV9
CDR3 DNA: TGTGCCAGCAGTTCCCGGACTAGCGGGAGTGTCGATACGCAGTATTTT; CDR3 protein: CASSSRTSGSVDTQYF; J gene: TRBJ2-3; D gene: TRBD2; clone size: NA; V gene: TRBV6-6
CDR3 DNA: TGCAGCGTTGAAGGCAGGGGTAACACTGAAGCTTTCTTT; CDR3 protein: CSVEGRGNTEAFF; J gene: TRBJ1-1; D gene: NA; clone size: once; V gene: TRBV29-1